The next 13 T cell receptor beta chains were all read from a single sample in a study of metastatic and nonmetastatic thyroid tumors. TCRdb re-clonotyped the PCR reads via MiXCR. The sample has tens of thousands of clones; around 20% are singletons. No patient received treatment before thyroid surgery. The specimen sequenced was blood. All receptors come from a female donor with papillary thyroid cancer or a benign thyroid nodule (not recorded which). Some clones in this sample may be carry-over from other donors' samples.

About this clone: Relative to the germline gene, one junction end is altered; a read error may explain this. This chain connects TRBV6-5 to TRBJ2-7; no clear D. CDR1 and CDR2 from the germline V gene are MNHEY and SVGAGI. The CDR3 covers 18 residues. The CDR3 loop reads CASSDSSRPSDPNYEQYF. The CDR3 DNA reads as TGTGCCAGCAGTGACTCCTCCCGGCCCAGCGACCCAAACTACGAGCAGTACTTC.

This clone was detected ten times or more. V is TRBV6-4 and J is TRBJ2-6, with a weak D call TRBD1 (5 bases). The V gene's germline CDR1 is MRHNA and CDR2 SNTAGT. V gave up 2 bases and J gave up 2 bases, with 10 bases separating them. This CDR3 region has 16 residues. The DNA of the CDR3 is TGTGCCAGCAGTGACAAATCAGGGACTGGGGCCAACGTCCTGACTTTC. The encoded protein is CASSDKSGTGANVLTF.

Notes on this clone: One end of the junction is discordant with germline, which a read error may explain. The chain couples TRBV20-1 to TRBJ2-1; a possible D gene is TRBD1 (7 bases). The germline V gene encodes CDR1 DFQATT and CDR2 SNEGSKA (reference sequence). This CDR3 is built from 17 residues. The CDR3 nucleotides are TGCAGTGCTTCGCGGGCAGGGGGTCTGGGGGGAAACAATGAGCAGCTCTTC. It specifies CSASRAGGLGGNNEQLF.

This clone has at least ten counts. The chain is built from TRBV5-6 and TRBJ1-5; D remains unclear. Between the trimmed V and J ends, which lost 0 bases and 3 bases, there was a span of 7 bases. The length of the CDR3 is 14 residues. Germline CDR1 reads SGHDT; CDR2 reads YYEEEE. The CDR3 is CASSLGRANQPQHF. Written as DNA, the CDR3 is TGTGCCAGCAGCTTGGGACGGGCCAATCAGCCCCAGCATTTT.

This clone occurred many times. This chain links TRBV14 with TRBJ2-1, with D unresolved. Germline values: CDR1 SGHDN, CDR2 FVKESK. V shed 0 bases and J shed 4 bases, with 7 bases lying between them. The CDR3 consists of 14 residues. The CDR3, as DNA: TGTGCCAGCAGCCAAGAGATGCGGTACAATGAGCAGTTCTTC. Its protein is CASSQEMRYNEQFF. Full variable domain (rest looked up from reference TRBV14 and TRBJ2-1): EAGVTQFPSHSVIEKGQTVTLRCDPISGHDNLYWYRRVMGKEIKFLLHFVKESKQDESGMPNNRFLAERTGGTYSTLKVQPAELEDSGVYFCASSQEMRYNEQFFGPGTRLTVL.

There are many counts of this clone. The genes are TRBV5-8 and TRBJ1-1, with D possibly TRBD1 on 6 matching bases. The CDR3 covers 14 residues. CDR1 and CDR2 from the germline V gene are SGHTS and YDEGEE. The germline V and J ends were trimmed by 4 bases and 2 bases, with 12 bases remaining between them. In DNA form, the CDR3 reads TGTGCCAGCAGCCCCTTACAGGGAAACACTGAAGCTTTCTTT. Translating it yields CASSPLQGNTEAFF.

This clone was seen a few times. One end of the junction does not line up with germline, which may come from a read error. The J gene is TRBJ1-6, the V gene TRBV12-3 or TRBV12-4, with unresolved D. The CDR3 length is 11 residues. This CDR3 is CASGRNSPLHF. CDR3 bases: TGCGCATCGGGCCGCAATTCACCCCTCCACTTT.

Comment on this clone: One end of the junction fails to match germline, which may point to a read error. The chain has TRBV6-5 and TRBJ2-1, with D unclear. This CDR3 has 13 residues. Germline-derived CDR1 and CDR2 are MNHEY and SVGAGI. The CDR3 region is CASSYRVDNEHFF. The CDR3 coding sequence is TGTGCCAGCAGTTACCGGGTCGACAATGAGCATTTCTTC.

This clone was seen repeatedly, ten times or more. The chain has TRBV19 and TRBJ1-4; the match to TRBD1 covers 7 bases. The CDR3 is 14 amino acids. The germline V gene encodes CDR1 LNHDA and CDR2 SQIVND (reference sequence). V was clipped by 5 bases and J by 5 bases; unmatched bases: 5. CDR3 amino acids: CASSQGVANEKLFF. CDR3 nucleotide sequence: TGTGCCAGTAGTCAGGGGGTCGCGAATGAAAAACTGTTTTTT.

By proportion, this clone is medium-sized. This chain connects TRBV28 to TRBJ1-5; 10 nucleotides agree with TRBD1. The V and J ends lost 4 bases and 6 bases, in that order; junction bases with no gene match: 6. CDR1 and CDR2 from the germline V gene are MDHEN and SYDVKM. This CDR3 has 15 residues. CDR3 amino acids: CASSSGTGDSQPQHF. The DNA for the CDR3 is TGTGCCAGCAGTTCAGGGACAGGGGATAGTCAGCCCCAGCATTTT.

V usage is TRBV19 and J usage is TRBJ1-6; no definite D call. Trimming stripped 7 bases from V and 7 bases from J, with 20 bases between. Germline lookup yields CDR1 LNHDA and CDR2 SQIVND (reference sequence). This CDR3 contains 16 residues. Written as DNA, the CDR3 is TGTGCCAGTACCACCTGTACATGGCTAGGCAATTCACCCCTCCACTTT. This encodes CASTTCTWLGNSPLHF.

Details on this clone: The junction differs from germline at one of its ends, possibly a read error. V usage is TRBV20-1 and J usage is TRBJ2-7; D is ambiguous. This CDR3 has 12 amino acids. CDR1 DFQATT and CDR2 SNEGSKA come from the germline V gene (reference sequence). The CDR3 here is CIARAPAGEQYF. The DNA of the CDR3 is TGCATTGCTAGAGCCCCCGCAGGCGAGCAGTACTTC.

This clone appeared many times. The chain uses TRBV9 and TRBJ1-2; D perhaps matches TRBD1 (6 bases). The ends were cut back, 3 bases at V and 4 bases at J, with 19 bases in the middle. Germline loops: CDR1 SGDLS, CDR2 YYNGEE. The CDR3 extends over 16 amino acids. This CDR3 reads CASSGSITRGIYGYTF. The DNA for the CDR3 is TGTGCCAGCAGCGGATCCATTACCAGGGGAATCTATGGCTACACCTTC.